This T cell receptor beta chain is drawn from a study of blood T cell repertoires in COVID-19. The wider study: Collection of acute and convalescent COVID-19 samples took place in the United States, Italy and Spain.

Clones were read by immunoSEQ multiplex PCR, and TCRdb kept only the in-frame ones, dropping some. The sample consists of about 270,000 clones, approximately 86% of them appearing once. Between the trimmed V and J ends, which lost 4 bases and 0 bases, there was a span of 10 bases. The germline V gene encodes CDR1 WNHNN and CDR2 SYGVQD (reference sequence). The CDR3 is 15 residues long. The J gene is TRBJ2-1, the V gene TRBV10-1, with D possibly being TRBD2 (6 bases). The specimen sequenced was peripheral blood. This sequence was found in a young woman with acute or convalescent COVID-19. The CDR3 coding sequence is TGCGCCAGCAGTGGGGCGGGGAGCTCCTACAATGAGCAGTTCTTC. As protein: CASSGAGSSYNEQFF.